These 21 T cell receptor beta chains were all obtained from the same sample, sequenced in a study of shared clonotypes between healthy human individuals. Positive CCR7 selection of CD45RO-negative cells yielded the naive CD8 cells, and terminally differentiated effector memory CD45RA+ cells were excluded. Using immunoSEQ multiplex PCR, the repertoire was profiled, and TCRdb retains in-frame clones only, with some absent. The sample yields some 2.1 million clones, around 96% seen once. The source material was naive CD8+ T cells sorted from blood. The source of these receptors is a man between 18 and 35 years old in good health.

Concerning this clone itself: At the DNA level, this CDR3 is encoded by other sequences in the same sample as well. The chain combines TRBV11-2 with TRBJ2-1, with no clear D. V was trimmed by 4 bases and J by 1 base, leaving 5 bases between them. Germline values: CDR1 SGHAT, CDR2 FQNNGV. The CDR3 spans 13 residues. The CDR3 loop is CASSWVSYNEQFF. DNA for the CDR3: TGTGCCAGCAGCTGGGTGTCCTACAATGAGCAGTTCTTC.

The chain carries TRBV4-3 and TRBJ2-3, with a possible D match to TRBD2 (5 bases). This CDR3 region has 19 residues. V shed 0 bases and J shed 2 bases, with 21 bases lying between them. Looked up from germline, CDR1 is LGHNA and CDR2 is YSLEER. This chain's CDR3 is CASSQDRFVVASTTDTQYF. For the CDR3, the DNA is TGCGCCAGCAGCCAAGATCGTTTTGTTGTAGCTAGCACCACAGATACGCAGTATTTT.

This chain links TRBV11-3 with TRBJ2-1; TRBD2 agrees at 12 bases. CDR1 and CDR2 from the germline V gene are SGHNT and YENEEA. The CDR3 spans 18 residues. Trimming removed 1 base from V and 7 bases from J; junction bases left unmatched: 11. CDR3 protein: CASSLGHLAGGPGNEQFF. The CDR3 nucleotides read TGTGCCAGCAGCTTAGGTCACCTAGCGGGGGGGCCTGGGAATGAGCAGTTCTTC.

With regard to this clone: The sample has other DNA sequences that encode this CDR3 too. The V call is TRBV6-1, the J call TRBJ2-2, with D tentatively TRBD1 (6 bases). This CDR3 spans 15 amino acids. Trimming pared 3 bases from V and 1 base from J, leaving 9 bases between. Looked up from germline, CDR1 is MNHNS and CDR2 is SASEGT. CDR3 protein: CASSDQGLNTGELFF. The CDR3 DNA is TGTGCCAGCAGTGATCAGGGGCTGAACACCGGGGAGCTGTTTTTT.

The chain is built from TRBV10-1 and TRBJ2-1; 11 nucleotides match TRBD1. Germline CDR1 reads WNHNN; CDR2 reads SYGVQD (reference sequence). This CDR3 spans 14 amino acids. V gave up 4 bases and J gave up 6 bases; unmatched junction bases: 2. As DNA, the CDR3 is TGCGCCAGCAGTGGGGACAGGGGGGTCAATGAGCAGTTCTTC. Translated: CASSGDRGVNEQFF.

V is TRBV10-2 and J is TRBJ2-7; D is uncertain. V lost 2 bases to trimming and J lost 2 bases, with 7 bases between them. CDR3 length: 13 residues. Germline CDR1 is WSHSY and CDR2 is SAAADI. The CDR3 here is CASSEVITYEQYF. In nucleotides, the CDR3 is TGCGCCAGCAGTGAGGTTATTACCTACGAGCAGTACTTC.

This sequence joins TRBV5-1 and TRBJ1-1, with 8 nucleotides matching TRBD1. The V and J ends lost 2 bases and 0 bases, in that order; junction bases with no gene match: 9. The CDR3 is made up of 17 amino acids. The germline gives CDR1 SGHRS, CDR2 YFSETQ. In nucleotides, the CDR3 is TGCGCCAGCAGCTTTTCGGGCCGACAGGGGATGAACACTGAAGCTTTCTTT. Its translation: CASSFSGRQGMNTEAFF.

The CDR3 nucleotides read TGTGCCAGTAGTATAACGCGCAGCAGCAATCAGCCCCAGCATTTT. It is translated as CASSITRSSNQPQHF. The rearrangement uses TRBV19 and TRBJ1-5, with D unresolved. Germline V gene sequence: CDR1 LNHDA, CDR2 SQIVND (reference sequence). Between the trimmed V and J ends, which lost 2 bases and 1 base, there was a span of 9 bases. The CDR3 runs to 15 residues.

The rearrangement links TRBV27 to TRBJ2-2; 10 bases align to TRBD2. The length of the CDR3 is 18 residues. The trim removed 0 bases at V and 1 base at J, leaving 5 bases unmatched. Germline V gene lookup returns CDR1 MNHEY and CDR2 SMNVEV (reference sequence). CDR3: CASSLSTVAGGNTGELFF. The DNA for the CDR3 is TGTGCCAGCAGTTTATCGACCGTAGCGGGGGGGAACACCGGGGAGCTGTTTTTT.

On this clone itself: The same CDR3 can be traced to other DNA sequences in this sample. The chain carries TRBV6-5 and TRBJ2-7, with D perhaps TRBD2 (6 bases). This CDR3 is built from 13 residues. The germline gives CDR1 MNHEY, CDR2 SVGAGI. Trimming took 1 base from V and 6 from J, leaving 10 bases between them. CDR3 sequence: CASSYYGGSEQYF. In nucleotides, the CDR3 is TGTGCCAGCAGTTACTACGGGGGAAGCGAGCAGTACTTC.

The chain links TRBV4-2 to TRBJ1-1, with TRBD1 as a possible D gene (6 bases). The CDR3 covers 19 residues. The germline CDR1 and CDR2 sequences are LGHNA and YNFKEQ. V shed 0 bases and J shed 0 bases, with 20 bases lying between them. The CDR3 here is CASSQDQMGPGAMNTEAFF. CDR3 in DNA: TGTGCCAGCAGCCAAGATCAGATGGGTCCGGGGGCCATGAACACTGAAGCTTTCTTT.

This rearrangement joins TRBV5-6 to TRBJ2-7; the D is unclear. Trimming took off 0 bases at V and 7 bases at J, with 8 bases between the two ends. The CDR3 is 12 residues long. The germline gives CDR1 SGHDT, CDR2 YYEEEE. The CDR3 loop is CASSLESSEQYF. The CDR3, as DNA: TGTGCCAGCAGCTTGGAATCCTCGGAGCAGTACTTC. Drawing the rest from reference TRBV5-6 and TRBJ2-7, the complete variable domain is DAGVTQSPTHLIKTRGQQVTLRCSPKSGHDTVSWYQQALGQGPQFIFQYYEEEERQRGNFPDRFSGHQFPNYSSELNVNALLLGDSALYLCASSLESSEQYFGPGTRLTVT.

There are a few counts of this clone. V usage is TRBV30 and J usage is TRBJ1-1, with D unresolved. The CDR3 is 13 amino acids. V lost 5 bases and J 4 bases, leaving 14 bases between the germline ends. Germline V CDR1 and CDR2: GTSNPN, SVGIG (reference sequence). CDR3 sequence reads: CAWDIQWSTEAFF. Here the CDR3 DNA reads TGTGCCTGGGATATTCAGTGGAGCACTGAAGCTTTCTTT.

V and J are TRBV6-1 and TRBJ2-2; possibly TRBD1 for D (6 bases). V was trimmed by 6 bases and J by 6 bases, leaving 17 bases between them. The germline gives CDR1 MNHNS, CDR2 SASEGT. The CDR3 covers 15 residues. The CDR3 region is CASSILGAEAGELFF. The CDR3 DNA reads TGTGCCAGCAGCATATTGGGGGCGGAGGCCGGGGAGCTGTTTTTT.

The chain is built from TRBV7-8 and TRBJ2-5; unclear D gene. In germline, CDR1 is SGHVS, CDR2 FQNEAQ. Between the trimmed V and J ends, which lost 1 base and 5 bases, there was a span of 11 bases. The CDR3 runs 14 residues. The CDR3 DNA sequence: TGTGCCAGCAGCTTAGACACCTCGATGGAGACCCAGTACTTC. It codes for CASSLDTSMETQYF.

The chain uses TRBV6-1 and TRBJ2-5; the match to TRBD2 covers 12 bases. The CDR3 sequence is 16 residues long. With V trimmed by 4 bases and J by 10 bases, 13 bases remained unmatched. Germline CDR1 MNHNS, CDR2 SASEGT. The CDR3 reads CASSGIPGLAGLDQYF. The CDR3 coding sequence is TGTGCCAGCAGTGGAATTCCGGGACTAGCGGGTTTAGACCAGTACTTC.

The J gene is TRBJ1-1, the V gene TRBV4-3; no clear D. From germline, CDR1 is LGHNA and CDR2 YSLEER. This CDR3 has 12 amino acids. Trimming left V 1 base short and J 7 bases short, with 7 bases between. Written as DNA, the CDR3 is TGCGCCAGCAGCCAAGGCGGGAGTGAAGCTTTCTTT. This encodes CASSQGGSEAFF.

The chain employs TRBV2 and TRBJ2-3; TRBD2 matches at 11 bases. Germline loops: CDR1 SNHLY, CDR2 FYNNEI. This CDR3 contains 16 residues. The V segment lost 2 bases and the J segment 1 base; nucleotides outside the gene matches: 2. CDR3: CASSEQLAGGTDTQYF. CDR3 sequence (DNA): TGTGCCAGCAGTGAACAACTAGCGGGAGGCACAGATACGCAGTATTTT.

V gene TRBV7-6 combines with J gene TRBJ2-7, with TRBD1 identical over 9 bases. Germline-derived CDR1 and CDR2 are SGHVS and FNYEAQ. V was clipped by 2 bases and J by 5 bases; unmatched bases: 7. The CDR3 loop spans 15 amino acids. CDR3 nucleotides: TGTGCCAGCAGCTTAAATACAGGGGGCTATGACGAGCAGTACTTC. Protein sequence: CASSLNTGGYDEQYF.

The chain couples TRBV7-8 to TRBJ2-1; TRBD1 agrees at 9 bases. The CDR3 sequence is 17 residues long. CDR1 SGHVS and CDR2 FQNEAQ come from the germline V gene. Germline trimming cut 2 bases from V and 13 bases from J; bases unmatched to any gene: 18. CDR3 bases: TGTGCCAGCAGCTTAAACCCGACGGGACAGGGCTTAACGGGCCAGTTCTTC. It is translated as CASSLNPTGQGLTGQFF.

The chain combines TRBV30 with TRBJ1-2; D is unclear. The CDR3 loop spans 11 amino acids. Germline-derived CDR1 and CDR2 are GTSNPN and SVGIG (reference sequence). Trimming shortened V by 6 bases and J by 2 bases, and 7 bases separated the two germline ends. CDR3 DNA: TGTGCCTGCCCGGGAAACTATGGCTACACCTTC. It specifies CACPGNYGYTF.